Listed below are T cell receptor beta chains from one sample, sequenced in a study of cytomegalovirus exposure and HLA in healthy donors. The protocol was immunoSEQ multiplex PCR, while the TCRdb copy is restricted to in-frame clones and leaves out a portion. Here the sample spans about 140,000 clones, 80% being singletons. The sample consisted of PBMCs. The receptor set was obtained from a man aged 35-49 years in good health and CMV-seronegative. The CDR3 runs from the conserved cysteine through the conserved F or W. Clone size is shown for a subset of rows, as once, few, many or a class of expanded clone.

TRBJ1-5	NA	TRBV18	CASSPRQGNQPQHF
TRBJ1-2	NA	TRBV13	CASSRIQGQGYTF
TRBJ1-2	NA	TRBV7-3	CASSLIGGTGGNYGYTF
TRBJ1-1	NA	TRBV9	CASSVRSQGVGDTEAFF
NA	few	TRBV6-6	CASSSMTVSSYEQYF
TRBJ2-2	NA	TRBV6-4	CASSERETVPNTGELFF
TRBJ2-7	NA	TRBV20-1	CSATDIHEQYF
TRBJ1-2	few	TRBV29-1	CSVGSPGGGGYTF
TRBJ1-6	NA	TRBV19	CASSIRQPSPLHF
TRBJ1-5	NA	TRBV5-1	CASSLVGANQPQHF
TRBJ2-3	NA	TRBV9	CASSPQRDTQYF
TRBJ2-5	NA	TRBV29-1	CSGGSGETQYF
TRBJ1-1	NA	TRBV19	CASSLQGFGNTEAFF